This T cell receptor (beta chain) was recorded in a study of blood T cells in healthy people across ages. Germline V lookup: CDR1 SGHVS, CDR2 FNYEAQ. This CDR3 contains 17 residues. After removal of 7 bases from V and 7 bases from J, the junction contained 19 bases not matched to a gene. It was with a sample-barcoded 5' primer and a J-beta primer mix that a second PCR of roughly 7 to 12 cycles was run. A template-switch adaptor that had 12 random nucleotides put a tag on each cDNA molecule. TCRdb reprocessed the 5' RACE reads with MiXCR, giving one entry per CDR3 protein. This table has more than 1,400,000 distinct CDR3 sequences, approximately 42% appearing once. Drawn from each donor were approximately 10 milliliters of peripheral blood. This clonotype was found a few times.

The sample comprised blood. V gene TRBV7-6 combines with J gene TRBJ2-1; 7 nucleotides agree with TRBD2. The receptor was isolated from a woman younger than 35 in good health. CDR3 coding DNA: TGTGCCAGCACCCCCGCTCCCCTAGCGGAGGCAACGAATGAGCAGTTCTTC. Protein: CASTPAPLAEATNEQFF.